This note documents a single TCR beta chain sequence. Its cognate antigen is unknown. The data originate from a study of blood T cells in healthy people across ages. Regarding the study as a whole: As naive T cell percentage varied, TCR beta diversity correlated strongly with it. Changes in expanded clonotypes were possibly confounded, as the CMV status of donors was unknown. Higher diversity, along with more naive CD4+ cells, distinguished long-lived donors from aged donors.

Each individual donor underwent a draw of around 9.8 milliliters of peripheral blood. CDR1 SGDLS and CDR2 YYNGEE come from the germline V gene. V lost 0 bases to trimming and J lost 0 bases, with 8 bases between them. CDR3 length: 15 amino acids. A sample-barcoded 5' primer and a J-beta primer mix were used in a second PCR of roughly 6 to 11 cycles. From the 5' RACE reads, TCRdb called clonotypes with MiXCR, one entry per CDR3 protein. The table lists about 830,000 distinct CDR3 sequences, 62% of them singletons. This clonotype was sampled from a man aged 30-40 years in good health. The specimen was blood. The chain couples TRBV9 to TRBJ2-3; the D is unclear. This chain's CDR3 is CASSVAVGSTDTQYF. The CDR3 DNA sequence: TGTGCCAGCAGCGTAGCGGTGGGTAGCACAGATACGCAGTATTTT.